These T cell receptor beta chains were read from a single sample in a study of T-cell memory formation after mild COVID-19. TCRdb reprocessed the 5' RACE reads via MiXCR and lists one record per CDR3 protein. The sample shows around 300,000 distinct CDR3 sequences, 13% of them seen only once. Material: PBMCs or a T cell subset sorted from them (not recorded which). These receptors were obtained from a young man who had mild COVID-19 (a few samples of this study predate the infection). Cell type and time point are not known. The CDR3 runs from the conserved cysteine through the conserved F or W. The D gene is left open where the match is weak. Size values are once, few and many counts, or a class for expanded clones, and some rows have none.

j_call	v_call	clone_size	d_call	cdr3_nt	cdr3_aa
TRBJ2-3	TRBV12-3/TRBV12-4	few	NA	TGTGCCAGCAGTTTATCACAGGGAGGAAGTTTTGGCACAGATACGCAGTATTTT	CASSLSQGGSFGTDTQYF
TRBJ1-2	TRBV27	NA	NA	TGTGCCAGCCGATTGAGCTGGTCGGAGGGGTATGGCTACACCTTC	CASRLSWSEGYGYTF
TRBJ2-7	TRBV6-2/TRBV6-3	few	NA	TGTGCCAGCACTCTCCGGACGGACTCCTACGAGCAGTACTTC	CASTLRTDSYEQYF
TRBJ2-6	TRBV5-1	few	NA	TGCGCCAGCAGCCGCCCCCGCGAGACCATCTCTGGGGCCAACGTCCTGACTTTC	CASSRPRETISGANVLTF
TRBJ2-1	TRBV18	few	NA	TGTGCCAGCTCACCACCGGAACAGGCTTACAATGAGCAGTTCTTC	CASSPPEQAYNEQFF
TRBJ1-2	TRBV29-1	few	TRBD1	TGCAGCGTTGTCGGTAGGGACAGAAACTATGGCTACACCTTC	CSVVGRDRNYGYTF
TRBJ2-7	TRBV12-3/TRBV12-4	few	TRBD1	TGTGCCAGCAGCCCCCGGGACAGGGGGAGCGAGCAGTACTTC	CASSPRDRGSEQYF
TRBJ2-1	TRBV6-5	NA	TRBD1	TGTGCCAGCAGTTCAGGGACAGCGGATGAGCAGTTCTTC	CASSSGTADEQFF
TRBJ1-2	TRBV5-5	NA	TRBD1	TGTGCCAGCAGCTTGGACAGGGGGTTAGGCTACACCTTC	CASSLDRGLGYTF
TRBJ1-1	TRBV28	many	NA	TGTGCCAGCAATCCCGGGGGAGGGTTTCCCACTGAAGCTTTCTTT	CASNPGGGFPTEAFF
TRBJ1-1	TRBV11-2	NA	NA	TGTGCCAGCAGTCCTCGTACTGGGTACACTGAAGCTTTCTTT	CASSPRTGYTEAFF
TRBJ1-4	TRBV6-4	NA	NA	TGTGCCAGCAAGCCAGGGCCACCTAATGAAAAACTGTTTTTT	CASKPGPPNEKLFF
TRBJ1-4	TRBV2	few	NA	TGTGCCAGCAGACAGGCGAGTGAAAAACTGTTTTTT	CASRQASEKLFF
TRBJ1-2	TRBV29-1	once	NA	TGCAGCGTTCAGGGGATCTATGGCTACACCTTC	CSVQGIYGYTF
TRBJ1-1	TRBV15	few	NA	TGTGCCACCAGCAGAGATCTGGGAAAGGATTCTGAAGCTTTCTTT	CATSRDLGKDSEAFF
TRBJ1-1	TRBV6-6	few	TRBD1	TGTGCCAGCAGTCCCGCCGGGACAGGTGAAGCTTTCTTT	CASSPAGTGEAFF
TRBJ2-7	TRBV3-1	few	TRBD1	TGTGCCAGCAGCCCTAGGGCACAGGGGGCCGGCTACGAGCAGTACTTC	CASSPRAQGAGYEQYF
TRBJ1-2	TRBV10-3	many	TRBD1	TGTGCCACCAGGGGGGAGGACTATGGCTACACCTTC	CATRGEDYGYTF
TRBJ1-1	TRBV7-9	few	TRBD1	TGTGCCAGCAGCTTCTCCCCGGGGACAGGGTTTTCTGAAGCTTTCTTT	CASSFSPGTGFSEAFF
TRBJ2-5	TRBV5-1	many	NA	TGCGCCAGCAGCCCGGACGAGGGGGAGACCCAGTACTTC	CASSPDEGETQYF
TRBJ2-1	TRBV11-2	few	TRBD2	TGTGCCAGCAGCTTAGTCAGTCGGCTAGCGGGGGGGGAGCAGTTCTTC	CASSLVSRLAGGEQFF
TRBJ2-3	TRBV12-3/TRBV12-4	few	NA	TGTGCCAGCAGCAACGCAGGACTGACCGGGGGAGATACGCAGTATTTT	CASSNAGLTGGDTQYF
TRBJ2-3	TRBV9	NA	NA	TGTGCCAGCAGCGGAAGCTACCGGGGCACAGATACGCAGTATTTT	CASSGSYRGTDTQYF
TRBJ2-5	TRBV4-3	NA	TRBD2	TGCGCCAGCAGCCGGCGGGAGCGGGGGAGCCAAGAGACCCAGTACTTC	CASSRRERGSQETQYF
TRBJ1-2	TRBV29-1	few	TRBD1	TGCAGCGTTGCCGGGGACAGGGGGCTGTATGGCTACACCTTC	CSVAGDRGLYGYTF
TRBJ1-2	TRBV2	few	NA	TGTGCCAGCGGAGGCGGTCCTGGCTACACCTTC	CASGGGPGYTF
TRBJ2-5	TRBV20-1	NA	NA	TGCAGTGCTTCGAGGGGGGCACAAGAGACCCAGTACTTC	CSASRGAQETQYF
TRBJ2-5	TRBV12-3/TRBV12-4	NA	TRBD1	TGTGCCAGCAGTTTTAGTGACAGGGGGCAGGAGACCCAGTACTTC	CASSFSDRGQETQYF
TRBJ2-5	TRBV7-9	NA	NA	TGTGCCAGCAGACAGAGGGAGACCCAGTACTTC	CASRQRETQYF
TRBJ2-1	TRBV5-1	NA	NA	TGCGCCAGCAGCTTGGGGGGGCGTTGGCAGTTCTTC	CASSLGGRWQFF
TRBJ2-2	TRBV10-3	many	TRBD2	TGTGCCATCAGTGAATATAGCGGGGAGGCCGGGGAGCTGTTTTTT	CAISEYSGEAGELFF
TRBJ2-3	TRBV5-1	few	NA	TGCGCCAGCAGCGGGGGGGCCCAAGATACGCAGTATTTT	CASSGGAQDTQYF
TRBJ1-2	TRBV5-1	NA	NA	TGCGCCAGCAGCTTTGGGGATGGCTACACCTTC	CASSFGDGYTF
TRBJ2-2	TRBV5-1	NA	TRBD2	TGCGCCAGCACCAGACTAGCGGGGGACTACACCGGGGAGCTGTTTTTT	CASTRLAGDYTGELFF
TRBJ2-2	TRBV2	few	NA	TGTGCCAGCAGTGCGAACGGGCACACCGGGGAGCTGTTTTTT	CASSANGHTGELFF
TRBJ1-6	TRBV27	NA	NA	TGTGCCAGCAGTTTCCGGGAGTATAATAATTCACCCCTCCACTTT	CASSFREYNNSPLHF
TRBJ2-3	TRBV7-9	many	TRBD2	TGTGCCAGCAGCTGGGAGGGAAGCACAGATACGCAGTATTTT	CASSWEGSTDTQYF
TRBJ1-2	TRBV20-1	few	TRBD1	TGCAGTGCTAGCGAACGCAGGGGGCGCGGCTACACCTTC	CSASERRGRGYTF
TRBJ1-2	TRBV18	NA	NA	TGTGCCAGCTCACCACCCTCCGGGTTCGGCTATGGCTACACCTTC	CASSPPSGFGYGYTF
TRBJ2-5	TRBV20-1	many	TRBD1	TGCAGTGCTAGCGTGACAGGGAAGGGAGAGACCCAGTACTTC	CSASVTGKGETQYF
TRBJ1-4	TRBV6-1	few	TRBD1	TGTGCCAGCAGTGAAGAGACAGGGTGGAGTGAAAAACTGTTTTTT	CASSEETGWSEKLFF
TRBJ1-5	TRBV18	NA	NA	TGTGCCAGCGCCCGCTCAGGGCAGGATCAGCCCCAGCATTTT	CASARSGQDQPQHF
TRBJ2-5	TRBV7-2	few	TRBD2	TGTGCCAGCAGCGTGTTGGGCGGGGGCCAAGAGACCCAGTACTTC	CASSVLGGGQETQYF
TRBJ1-5	TRBV20-1	NA	NA	TGCAGTGCTGGAAGAGATGGGACATCGAGCAATCAGCCCCAGCATTTT	CSAGRDGTSSNQPQHF
TRBJ2-2	TRBV12-3/TRBV12-4	NA	NA	TGTGCCAGCAGTTTAGCGGGACGGTACACCGGGGAGCTGTTTTTT	CASSLAGRYTGELFF
TRBJ2-5	TRBV20-1	NA	TRBD2	TGCAGTGCTAGTGGGGGGACTAGCATCCGGGAGACCCAGTACTTC	CSASGGTSIRETQYF
TRBJ1-1	TRBV5-1	NA	NA	TGCGCCAGCAGCAGGGCCGGCGATACTGAAGCTTTCTTT	CASSRAGDTEAFF
TRBJ2-3	TRBV4-1	many	TRBD2	TGCGCCAGCAGCCAAGGGAGCGGGGGGGCGACAGATACGCAGTATTTT	CASSQGSGGATDTQYF
TRBJ2-3	TRBV9	NA	NA	TGTGCCAGCAGCCCCGGTATTGGGTTAAGCACAGATACGCAGTATTTT	CASSPGIGLSTDTQYF
TRBJ1-5	TRBV7-2	few	NA	TGTGCCAGCAGTACGGACAGTAGCGGGTTGCCCCAGCATTTT	CASSTDSSGLPQHF